This TCR beta chain was sequenced for a study of T cell responses to AZD1222 COVID-19 vaccine. On the study more broadly: Doses given second, at about 4 or about 12 weeks, were pooled.

The CDR3 consists of 15 residues. V gave up 7 bases and J gave up 6 bases, with 19 bases separating them. Germline CDR1 MDHEN, CDR2 SYDVKM. Some clones are missing from TCRdb's copy, which holds only in-frame ones; the method was immunoSEQ multiplex PCR. The sample carries about 92,000 clones, 85% to 90% recorded once. The TCR comes from an adult in good health. The chain uses TRBV28 and TRBJ1-5, with unresolved D. The sequencing used peripheral blood, collected on day 0 of AZD1222 vaccination. Written as DNA, the CDR3 is TGTGCCAGCATCGCGGGCGGGGTGGTTCTTCAGCCCCAGCATTTT. This gives the protein CASIAGGVVLQPQHF.